The 32 T cell receptor beta chains in this list originate from one sample, sequenced in a study of blood T cell repertoires in COVID-19. Clones were read by immunoSEQ multiplex PCR, and TCRdb kept only the in-frame ones, dropping some. The table lists some 300,000 clones, around nine tenths of them singletons. The sequencing sample was made of peripheral blood. The receptor source for this set is a woman aged 25 to 39 with COVID-19, enrolled during active disease.

The rearrangement uses TRBV6-2 or TRBV6-3 and TRBJ1-3; D is ambiguous. The CDR3 sequence is 14 residues long. Trimming took off 2 bases at V and 0 bases at J, with 5 bases between the two ends. CDR1 MNHEY and CDR2 SVGEGT come from the germline V gene. The CDR3 nucleotides are TGTGCCAGCAGTTACCGCAGCTCTGGAAACACCATATATTTT. Translating gives CASSYRSSGNTIYF.

This clone was seen a single time. The chain recombines TRBV18 with TRBJ1-5, with 11 nucleotides matching TRBD1. Germline V gene data show CDR1 as KGHSH and CDR2 as LQKENI. The CDR3 is made up of 16 amino acids. J was trimmed by 2 bases and V by 5 bases; bases with no gene match: 5. The CDR3 loop is CASSGQGAVGNQPQHF. The CDR3 bases are TGTGCCAGCTCAGGACAGGGGGCCGTGGGCAATCAGCCCCAGCATTTT. The variable domain in full, completed from reference TRBV18 and TRBJ1-5, reads NAGVMQNPRHLVRRRGQEARLRCSPMKGHSHVYWYRQLPEEGLKFMVYLQKENIIDESGMPKERFSAEFPKEGPSILRIQQVVRGDSAAYFCASSGQGAVGNQPQHFGDGTRLSIL.

This clone appeared once. V usage is TRBV5-4 and J usage is TRBJ1-1, with 9 bases fitting TRBD1. This CDR3 comprises 14 residues. Germline lookup yields CDR1 SGHNT and CDR2 YYREEE (reference sequence). The J segment lost 0 bases and the V segment lost 4 bases, leaving 1 base of the junction unmatched. As DNA, the CDR3 is TGTGCCAGCAGCGACAGGGGGTTGAACACTGAAGCTTTCTTT. Its protein is CASSDRGLNTEAFF.

The gene calls are TRBV4-3 and TRBJ1-1, with D possibly TRBD1 on 6 matching bases. Deletions cut 0 bases from V and 7 bases from J, with 15 bases between. Germline V lookup: CDR1 LGHNA, CDR2 YSLEER. This CDR3 has 15 amino acids. This chain's CDR3 is CASSQEAQGPGEAFF. Written as DNA, the CDR3 is TGCGCCAGCAGCCAAGAAGCACAGGGACCCGGTGAAGCTTTCTTT.

The chain links TRBV9 to TRBJ2-2; D call uncertain. The germline V gene has CDR1 SGDLS and CDR2 YYNGEE. This CDR3 region has 12 residues. The V end lost 4 bases, the J end lost 4 bases, and 5 bases lay between the germline ends. CDR3 loop: CASSLSTGELFF. The CDR3 nucleotides are TGTGCCAGCAGCCTCTCCACCGGGGAGCTGTTTTTT.

V and J are TRBV5-4 and TRBJ1-1, with TRBD1 identical over 10 bases. The CDR3 length is 16 residues. The germline CDR1 and CDR2 sequences are SGHNT and YYREEE (reference sequence). The V and J ends lost 0 bases and 5 bases, in that order; junction bases with no gene match: 7. CDR3 amino acids: CASSLAPGQGVTEAFF. CDR3 in DNA: TGTGCCAGCAGCTTGGCCCCAGGACAGGGGGTTACTGAAGCTTTCTTT.

The chain employs TRBV3-1 (or the pseudogene TRBV3-2) and TRBJ2-5, with D uncertain. V was shortened by 3 bases and J by 4 bases, with 6 bases between the two germline ends. CDR1 is LGHDT, CDR2 YNNKEL, per germline (reference sequence). This CDR3 has 12 residues. CDR3 loop: CASSHGRETQYF. CDR3 sequence (DNA): TGTGCCAGCAGCCACGGTAGAGAGACCCAGTACTTC.

The chain joins TRBV7-9 to TRBJ1-3; 8 bases are shared with TRBD1. The V segment lost 6 bases and the J segment 0 bases; nucleotides outside the gene matches: 4. The CDR3 contains 15 residues. In germline, CDR1 is SEHNR, CDR2 FQNEAQ (reference sequence). For the CDR3, the DNA is TGTGCCAGCAGACCAGGGGGCCACTCTGGAAACACCATATATTTT. Amino acid sequence: CASRPGGHSGNTIYF.

This chain links TRBV11-3 with TRBJ2-1; 7 positions agree with TRBD2. With 0 bases clipped from V and 3 bases from J, the junction kept 8 bases outside the gene matches. The CDR3 sequence is 17 residues long. CDR1 is SGHNT, CDR2 YENEEA, per germline. CDR3 amino acids: CASSLDPRTSNYNEQFF. The DNA of the CDR3 is TGTGCCAGCAGCTTAGACCCGCGGACTAGTAACTACAATGAGCAGTTCTTC. Variable domain in full (rest from reference TRBV11-3 and TRBJ2-1): EAGVVQSPRYKIIEKKQPVAFWCNPISGHNTLYWYLQNLGQGPELLIRYENEEAVDDSQLPKDRFSAERLKGVDSTLKIQPAELGDSAVYLCASSLDPRTSNYNEQFFGPGTRLTVL.

The CDR3 DNA sequence: TGCGCCAGCAGTGATCAAACAGGGAAGGAGGCCCTCCACTTT. Translated, it gives CASSDQTGKEALHF. The chain couples TRBV10-2 to TRBJ1-6; TRBD1 might be the D (6 bases). This CDR3 is 14 amino acids long. The germline V gene encodes CDR1 WSHSY and CDR2 SAAADI. Trimming stripped 3 bases from V and 14 bases from J, with 17 bases between.

The chain links TRBV9 to TRBJ2-3; perhaps TRBD2 as D (6 bases). This CDR3 is 16 amino acids long. V gave up 0 bases and J gave up 1 base, with 12 bases separating them. Germline loops: CDR1 SGDLS, CDR2 YYNGEE. CDR3 in amino acids: CASSVEAGEGTDTQYF. CDR3 bases: TGTGCCAGCAGCGTAGAAGCCGGGGAGGGCACAGATACGCAGTATTTT.

This rearrangement joins TRBV5-4 to TRBJ1-6; D perhaps matches TRBD1 (5 bases). Germline CDR1 and CDR2: SGHNT and YYREEE (reference sequence). The V and J ends lost 4 bases and 3 bases respectively, with 11 bases between them. The CDR3 is 15 amino acids. The CDR3 coding sequence is TGTGCCAGCAGCGGGGGGGGAAACTATAATTCACCCCTCCACTTT. It translates to CASSGGGNYNSPLHF. The full variable domain, in which reference TRBV5-4 and TRBJ1-6 provide the parts outside the CDR3, is ETGVTQSPTHLIKTRGQQVTLRCSSQSGHNTVSWYQQALGQGPQFIFQYYREEENGRGNFPPRFSGLQFPNYSSELNVNALELDDSALYLCASSGGGNYNSPLHFGNGTRLTVT.

A few counts support this clone. The CDR3 DNA reads as TGTGCCAGCAGCGCGGACAGGGACAATCAGCCCCAGCATTTT. This sequence encodes CASSADRDNQPQHF. The chain is built from TRBV6-2 or TRBV6-3 and TRBJ1-5; 8 bases match TRBD1. CDR1 and CDR2 (germline): MNHEY, SVGEGT. J was trimmed by 3 bases and V by 6 bases; bases with no gene match: 4. The CDR3 spans 14 residues.

The V gene is TRBV4-3, the J gene TRBJ2-7, with unresolved D. CDR1 and CDR2 (germline): LGHNA, YSLEER. The length of the CDR3 is 16 residues. Trimming removed 3 bases from V and 0 bases from J, with 15 bases in between. CDR3 DNA sequence: TGCGCCAGCAGCCAGAGCCCCGGCACGGGCTCCTACGAGCAGTACTTC. Its protein product is CASSQSPGTGSYEQYF.

The chain joins TRBV4-1 to TRBJ1-6, with a weak D call TRBD1 (6 bases). This CDR3 is built from 15 residues. V dropped 1 base and J dropped 7 bases, with 11 bases sitting between them. Per germline, CDR1 MGHRA and CDR2 YSYEKL. This CDR3 is CASSQADRDNSPLHF. The CDR3 DNA reads as TGCGCCAGCAGCCAAGCGGACAGAGACAATTCACCCCTCCACTTT.

The rearrangement links TRBV7-9 to TRBJ1-4; D perhaps matches TRBD1 (5 bases). Trimming removed 5 bases from V and 5 bases from J, with 15 bases in between. CDR1 and CDR2 (germline): SEHNR, FQNEAQ (reference sequence). CDR3 length: 15 residues. The CDR3 is CASSKNRKGNEKLFF. The CDR3 coding sequence is TGTGCCAGCAGCAAAAACAGGAAGGGGAATGAAAAACTGTTTTTT.

Note on this clone: The sample carries other DNA sequences with the same CDR3. The chain combines TRBV28 with TRBJ1-2; TRBD1 matches 9 bases. Looked up from germline, CDR1 is MDHEN and CDR2 is SYDVKM. The CDR3 spans 14 residues. J was trimmed by 2 bases and V by 5 bases; bases with no gene match: 3. The CDR3 sequence: CASSGTGRNYGYTF. CDR3 bases: TGTGCCAGCAGTGGGACAGGGAGGAACTATGGCTACACCTTC.

The chain links TRBV27 to TRBJ1-2, with D possibly being TRBD1 (5 bases). In germline, CDR1 is MNHEY, CDR2 SMNVEV (reference sequence). This CDR3 region has 11 residues. The CDR3: CASRGDYGYTF. For the CDR3, the DNA is TGTGCGAGCCGGGGGGACTATGGCTACACCTTC.

The gene calls are TRBV7-9 and TRBJ2-5, with no clear D. Per germline, CDR1 SEHNR and CDR2 FQNEAQ (reference sequence). The CDR3 contains 11 residues. V was clipped by 5 bases and J by 4 bases, with 5 bases between them. CDR3 coding DNA: TGTGCCAGCAGCGTTATAGAGACCCAGTACTTC. Its translation: CASSVIETQYF.

The DNA of the CDR3 is TGCGCCAGCAGCTTGGAAGGCCCTATTGGGGGGGCCCTGCAAGAGACCCAGTACTTC. Its translation is CASSLEGPIGGALQETQYF. The chain links TRBV5-1 to TRBJ2-5; D might be TRBD2 (7 bases). The CDR3 loop spans 19 amino acids. CDR1 is SGHRS, CDR2 YFSETQ, per germline. V lost 0 bases and J 2 bases, leaving 23 bases between the germline ends. The full variable domain, in which reference TRBV5-1 and TRBJ2-5 provide the parts outside the CDR3, is KAGVTQTPRYLIKTRGQQVTLSCSPISGHRSVSWYQQTPGQGLQFLFEYFSETQRNKGNFPGRFSGRQFSNSRSEMNVSTLELGDSALYLCASSLEGPIGGALQETQYFGPGTRLLVL.

This sequence joins TRBV9 and TRBJ2-2; TRBD1 matches 11 bases. From germline, CDR1 is SGDLS and CDR2 YYNGEE. The ends lost 3 bases at V and 8 bases at J; junction bases unmatched: 3. CDR3 length equals 14 residues. This CDR3 reads CASSGTGGGGELFF. The CDR3 DNA reads as TGTGCCAGCAGCGGGACAGGGGGCGGTGGGGAGCTGTTTTTT.

The chain employs TRBV5-5 and TRBJ2-3, with D perhaps matching TRBD1 (8 bases). V was cut by 1 base and J by 3 bases, with 12 bases left in between. The CDR3 loop spans 15 amino acids. Germline V gives CDR1 SGHKS, CDR2 YYEKEE (reference sequence). CDR3 DNA sequence: TGTGCCAGCAGCTTGCTACAGGGGGGGACAGATACGCAGTATTTT. It translates to CASSLLQGGTDTQYF. The whole variable domain, filled in from reference TRBV5-5 and TRBJ2-3, reads DAGVTQSPTHLIKTRGQQVTLRCSPISGHKSVSWYQQVLGQGPQFIFQYYEKEERGRGNFPDRFSARQFPNYSSELNVNALLLGDSALYLCASSLLQGGTDTQYFGPGTRLTVL.

V gene TRBV10-3 combines with J gene TRBJ1-1, with 7 bases aligning to TRBD1. The J segment lost 0 bases and the V segment lost 7 bases, leaving 2 bases of the junction unmatched. The germline V gene has CDR1 ENHRY and CDR2 SYGVKD. This CDR3 region has 13 residues. The CDR3 DNA reads as TGTGCCATCACCAGGGGGTTGAACACTGAAGCTTTCTTT. Encoded protein: CAITRGLNTEAFF.

This chain connects TRBV6-5 to TRBJ1-4; TRBD1 matches at 7 bases. V trimming: 4 bases; J trimming: 5 bases; junction bases outside the gene matches: 4. Looked up from germline, CDR1 is MNHEY and CDR2 is SVGAGI. The CDR3 covers 14 residues. The CDR3 nucleotides read TGTGCCAGCAGTTCTAACAGGGGCAATGAAAAACTGTTTTTT. It specifies CASSSNRGNEKLFF.

V gene TRBV5-8 combines with J gene TRBJ1-4; 8 bases agree with TRBD1. The CDR3 has 15 amino acids. V gave up 3 bases and J gave up 7 bases; unmatched junction bases: 8. Per germline, CDR1 SGHTS and CDR2 YDEGEE. The CDR3 DNA sequence: TGTGCCAGCAGCTACGCAGGGGGCTCAGGTGAAAAACTGTTTTTT. Translating it yields CASSYAGGSGEKLFF.

The genes are TRBV19 and TRBJ1-2; 7 bases match TRBD1. The ends lost 0 bases at V and 6 bases at J; junction bases unmatched: 7. The germline V gene has CDR1 LNHDA and CDR2 SQIVND (reference sequence). The CDR3 is 15 amino acids. The CDR3 loop is CASSIDPGQSNGYTF. The CDR3 DNA sequence: TGTGCCAGTAGTATAGACCCGGGACAGTCTAATGGCTACACCTTC.

This chain links TRBV5-4 with TRBJ1-1, with D maybe TRBD1 (6 bases). V lost 1 base, J lost 1 base, and 11 bases lay in between. The germline V gene has CDR1 SGHNT and CDR2 YYREEE (reference sequence). This CDR3 is built from 15 residues. For the CDR3, the DNA is TGTGCCAGCAGCTTGTTCAAGGGACAGAACACTGAAGCTTTCTTT. It encodes CASSLFKGQNTEAFF.

This sequence joins TRBV7-2 and TRBJ2-7; D remains ambiguous. Germline loops: CDR1 SGHTA, CDR2 FQGNSA. The CDR3 is 12 residues long. Deletions cut 2 bases from V and 1 base from J, with 3 bases between. This CDR3 reads CASSLQSYEQYF. CDR3 DNA: TGTGCCAGCAGCTTACAGTCCTACGAGCAGTACTTC.

The chain is built from TRBV9 and TRBJ1-1; 7 bases are a match to TRBD1. The CDR3 length is 15 residues. CDR1 and CDR2 (germline): SGDLS, YYNGEE. Trimming removed 2 bases from V and 5 bases from J; junction bases left unmatched: 9. This CDR3 is CASSVRPTGQTEAFF. The CDR3 DNA sequence: TGTGCCAGCAGCGTTCGACCGACAGGGCAGACTGAAGCTTTCTTT.

The gene calls are TRBV5-1 and TRBJ1-4, with 9 positions matching TRBD1. V shed 4 bases, J shed 1 base, and the junction held 2 bases outside the gene matches. This CDR3 comprises 15 residues. CDR1 and CDR2 (germline): SGHRS, YFSETQ. CDR3 amino acids: CASSRTGETNEKLFF. The CDR3 bases are TGCGCCAGCAGCAGGACAGGGGAAACTAATGAAAAACTGTTTTTT.

V usage is TRBV27 and J usage is TRBJ1-2; tentative D call: TRBD1 (5 bases). V was pared by 3 bases and J by 3 bases, with 14 bases between. This CDR3 has 15 amino acids. Germline CDR1 MNHEY, CDR2 SMNVEV (reference sequence). The CDR3: CASSFNRRADYGYTF. CDR3 coding DNA: TGTGCCAGCAGTTTCAACAGGAGGGCCGACTATGGCTACACCTTC.

As concerns this clone: The sample contains more than one DNA sequence encoding this CDR3. The rearrangement links TRBV18 to TRBJ1-1; D remains ambiguous. The V gene lost 3 bases and the J gene lost 7 bases, with 15 bases spanning the gap. Germline lookup yields CDR1 KGHSH and CDR2 LQKENI. CDR3 length: 14 residues. As DNA, the CDR3 is TGTGCCAGCTCACCTGCCGGGAAAGAGGGTGAAGCTTTCTTT. This gives the protein CASSPAGKEGEAFF.